These T cell receptor beta chains were read from a single sample in a study of T cell responses to AZD1222 COVID-19 vaccine. Measured with immunoSEQ multiplex PCR; TCRdb has only the in-frame clones, and not every one. The sample shows 85,000 to 110,000 clones, 90% of them seen only once. This specimen consisted of peripheral blood, obtained on day 0 of AZD1222 vaccination. Receptors were obtained from an adult in good health. CDR3s include the opening cysteine and the closing phenylalanine or tryptophan. Each record gives: V gene, J gene, D gene, clone size, CDR3 protein, CDR3 DNA. A D gene is named only where the DNA matches it firmly. Some rows mark clone size as missing; the rest say once, few, many or name a class of expanded clone.

V: TRBV2; J: TRBJ1-2; D: .; size: .; CDR3: CASSEGGNRGYTF; DNA: TGTGCCAGCAGTGAGGGTGGAAATAGGGGCTACACCTTC
V: TRBV6-2/TRBV6-3; J: TRBJ2-1; D: .; size: .; CDR3: CASSSTGVSYNEQFF; DNA: TGTGCCAGCAGTTCCACCGGGGTTTCCTACAATGAGCAGTTCTTC
V: TRBV12-3/TRBV12-4; J: TRBJ2-2; D: .; size: few; CDR3: CASSGGVWELFF; DNA: TGTGCCAGCAGTGGAGGGGTCTGGGAGCTGTTTTTT
V: TRBV25-1; J: TRBJ2-1; D: .; size: .; CDR3: CASSDPDSKAQFF; DNA: TGTGCCAGCAGTGATCCCGACTCCAAGGCTCAGTTCTTC
V: TRBV28; J: TRBJ1-1; D: .; size: .; CDR3: CASSLRWVPEAFF; DNA: TGTGCCAGCAGTTTAAGATGGGTACCTGAAGCTTTCTTT
V: TRBV5-6; J: TRBJ1-2; D: .; size: .; CDR3: CASSLWARERYGYTF; DNA: TGTGCCAGCAGCTTGTGGGCCAGGGAACGGTATGGCTACACCTTC
V: TRBV18; J: TRBJ2-5; D: .; size: once; CDR3: CASSPSGSYQETQYF; DNA: TGTGCCAGCTCACCCTCGGGCTCGTACCAAGAGACCCAGTACTTC
V: TRBV5-4; J: TRBJ2-1; D: .; size: .; CDR3: CASSLVADNEQFF; DNA: TGTGCCAGCAGCTTGGTCGCCGACAATGAGCAGTTCTTC
V: TRBV5-1; J: TRBJ2-5; D: .; size: .; CDR3: CASSLLTGREETQYF; DNA: TGCGCCAGCAGCTTGCTGACAGGGAGGGAGGAGACCCAGTACTTC
V: TRBV5-4; J: TRBJ1-4; D: .; size: once; CDR3: CASSLGDNHEKLFF; DNA: TGTGCCAGCAGCTTGGGGGACAACCATGAAAAACTGTTTTTT
V: TRBV18; J: TRBJ1-2; D: .; size: .; CDR3: CASSPPAAGNYGYTF; DNA: TGTGCCAGCTCACCACCCGCGGCGGGAAACTATGGCTACACCTTC
V: TRBV5-1; J: TRBJ2-6; D: .; size: .; CDR3: CASSPGDRDFISGANVLTF; DNA: TGCGCCAGCAGCCCTGGAGATAGGGACTTCATCTCTGGGGCCAACGTCCTGACTTTC
V: TRBV18; J: TRBJ2-3; D: TRBD2; size: once; CDR3: CASSPPSGATDTQYF; DNA: TGTGCCAGCTCACCACCTAGCGGGGCCACAGATACGCAGTATTTT
V: TRBV11-2; J: TRBJ1-6; D: .; size: .; CDR3: CASSLGVTQNSPLHF; DNA: TGTGCCAGCAGCTTAGGAGTCACACAAAATTCACCCCTCCACTTT
V: TRBV28; J: TRBJ1-1; D: .; size: .; CDR3: CASSLSYTEAFF; DNA: TGTGCCAGCAGTTTAAGCTATACTGAAGCTTTCTTT
V: TRBV30; J: TRBJ1-4; D: TRBD1; size: .; CDR3: CAWRKPTGVAEKLFF; DNA: TGTGCCTGGAGAAAACCGACAGGGGTGGCTGAAAAACTGTTTTTT
V: TRBV7-3; J: TRBJ1-2; D: .; size: .; CDR3: CASSFPGGYGYTF; DNA: TGTGCCAGCAGCTTCCCCGGGGGGTATGGCTACACCTTC
V: TRBV2; J: TRBJ2-2; D: .; size: .; CDR3: CASSEGGLEDTGELFF; DNA: TGTGCCAGCAGTGAAGGAGGGCTAGAGGACACCGGGGAGCTGTTTTTT
V: TRBV15; J: TRBJ2-7; D: .; size: .; CDR3: CATSFQGIAYEQYF; DNA: TGTGCCACCAGTTTCCAGGGTATAGCCTACGAGCAGTACTTC
V: TRBV20-1; J: TRBJ2-7; D: .; size: .; CDR3: CSARLYEQYF; DNA: TGCAGTGCTAGATTGTACGAGCAGTACTTC
V: TRBV24-1; J: TRBJ1-5; D: .; size: .; CDR3: CATSQGAVSQPQHF; DNA: TGTGCCACCAGTCAAGGGGCAGTTTCTCAGCCCCAGCATTTT
V: TRBV19; J: TRBJ2-2; D: .; size: .; CDR3: CASSMGWATGFGELFF; DNA: TGTGCCAGTAGTATGGGTTGGGCCACAGGGTTCGGGGAGCTGTTTTTT
V: TRBV7-9; J: TRBJ2-1; D: TRBD2; size: .; CDR3: CASSLSAGGPLDEQFF; DNA: TGTGCCAGCAGCTTATCAGCGGGGGGCCCCCTCGATGAGCAGTTCTTC
V: TRBV5-1; J: TRBJ1-6; D: .; size: .; CDR3: CASSLQGIGSGSPLHF; DNA: TGCGCCAGCAGCCTTCAAGGGATAGGGTCCGGTTCACCCCTCCACTTT
V: TRBV18; J: TRBJ1-5; D: TRBD1; size: once; CDR3: CASSITGTGNQPQHF; DNA: TGTGCCAGCTCGATCACCGGGACAGGGAATCAGCCCCAGCATTTT
V: TRBV5-1; J: TRBJ1-1; D: .; size: .; CDR3: CASSPLDRFLNTEAFF; DNA: TGCGCCAGCAGCCCCTTGGACAGATTCCTTAACACTGAAGCTTTCTTT
V: TRBV6-2/TRBV6-3; J: TRBJ1-1; D: .; size: .; CDR3: CASSYSPQATEAFF; DNA: TGTGCCAGCAGTTACTCCCCCCAGGCCACTGAAGCTTTCTTT
V: TRBV6-6; J: TRBJ2-5; D: TRBD2; size: .; CDR3: CASSYSPAGVRETQYF; DNA: TGTGCCAGCAGTTACTCTCCAGCGGGGGTACGGGAGACCCAGTACTTC
V: TRBV6-7; J: TRBJ1-2; D: TRBD1; size: .; CDR3: CASRVRGHGYTF; DNA: TGTGCCAGCAGGGTTAGGGGGCATGGCTACACCTTC
V: TRBV9; J: TRBJ1-3; D: .; size: .; CDR3: CASSVGSGTSGNTIYF; DNA: TGTGCCAGCAGCGTAGGCTCAGGGACCTCTGGAAACACCATATATTTT
V: TRBV29-1; J: TRBJ2-2; D: TRBD1; size: .; CDR3: CSVAGSDRGFTGELFF; DNA: TGCAGCGTTGCAGGGAGCGACAGGGGGTTCACCGGGGAGCTGTTTTTT
V: TRBV7-9; J: TRBJ1-5; D: .; size: .; CDR3: CASSLGTATNQPQHF; DNA: TGTGCCAGCAGCTTAGGGACAGCTACAAATCAGCCCCAGCATTTT
V: TRBV5-4; J: TRBJ2-1; D: .; size: .; CDR3: CASSLRYEQFF; DNA: TGTGCCAGCAGCCTGAGGTATGAGCAGTTCTTC
V: TRBV27; J: TRBJ2-5; D: .; size: once; CDR3: CASSLRAQETQYF; DNA: TGTGCCAGCAGTTTAAGGGCCCAAGAGACCCAGTACTTC
V: TRBV5-1; J: TRBJ2-3; D: .; size: .; CDR3: CASSMGNREEDTQYF; DNA: TGCGCCAGCAGCATGGGGAACAGGGAAGAAGATACGCAGTATTTT
V: TRBV7-9; J: TRBJ2-3; D: TRBD2; size: .; CDR3: CASSPASGGPDTQYF; DNA: TGTGCCAGCAGCCCCGCTAGCGGGGGGCCAGATACGCAGTATTTT
V: TRBV19; J: TRBJ1-5; D: .; size: .; CDR3: CASTGARGNQPQHF; DNA: TGTGCCAGTACCGGGGCCCGGGGCAATCAGCCCCAGCATTTT
V: TRBV30; J: TRBJ2-5; D: .; size: .; CDR3: CAWSVTGLETQYF; DNA: TGTGCCTGGAGTGTAACTGGGCTGGAGACCCAGTACTTC
V: TRBV4-2; J: TRBJ1-3; D: .; size: .; CDR3: CASSQVYATSNSGNTIYF; DNA: TGTGCCAGCAGCCAAGTTTACGCGACATCTAACTCTGGAAACACCATATATTTT
V: TRBV15; J: TRBJ2-2; D: .; size: .; CDR3: CATSRDKATGELFF; DNA: TGTGCCACCAGCAGAGATAAAGCCACCGGGGAGCTGTTTTTT
V: TRBV30; J: TRBJ2-2; D: .; size: .; CDR3: CAWSGGWELFF; DNA: TGTGCCTGGAGTGGGGGTTGGGAGCTGTTTTTT
V: TRBV19; J: TRBJ2-1; D: .; size: .; CDR3: CASSIRDIFYEQFF; DNA: TGTGCCAGTAGTATCCGGGACATTTTCTATGAGCAGTTCTTC
V: TRBV3-1/TRBV3-2; J: TRBJ2-5; D: .; size: .; CDR3: CASSLRHQETQYF; DNA: TGTGCCAGCAGCCTAAGACACCAAGAGACCCAGTACTTC
V: TRBV9; J: TRBJ2-2; D: .; size: .; CDR3: CASSVGVAGELFF; DNA: TGTGCCAGCAGCGTCGGGGTGGCCGGGGAGCTGTTTTTT
V: TRBV19; J: TRBJ1-3; D: .; size: few; CDR3: CASSIDTPVGLSSGNTIYF; DNA: TGTGCCAGTAGTATAGATACGCCGGTGGGACTGTCCTCTGGAAACACCATATATTTT
V: TRBV16; J: TRBJ2-1; D: .; size: .; CDR3: CASSQKTLISAGTNEQFF; DNA: TGTGCCAGCAGCCAAAAAACTCTAATCAGCGCGGGGACCAATGAGCAGTTCTTC
V: TRBV19; J: TRBJ2-2; D: .; size: .; CDR3: CASTGWGVETGELFF; DNA: TGTGCCAGTACAGGGTGGGGCGTAGAGACCGGGGAGCTGTTTTTT
V: TRBV19; J: TRBJ1-6; D: .; size: .; CDR3: CASSIGDRRLYNSPLHF; DNA: TGTGCCAGTAGTATAGGTGATAGGCGCCTCTATAATTCACCCCTCCACTTT
V: TRBV7-9; J: TRBJ1-1; D: .; size: .; CDR3: CASSLDQWGEAFF; DNA: TGTGCCAGCAGCTTAGACCAGTGGGGTGAAGCTTTCTTT
V: TRBV19; J: TRBJ1-2; D: TRBD1; size: .; CDR3: CASSLDREGYTF; DNA: TGTGCCAGTAGTCTGGACAGGGAAGGCTACACCTTC
V: TRBV5-3; J: TRBJ1-4; D: .; size: .; CDR3: CARSTGRYNEKLFF; DNA: TGTGCCAGAAGCACGGGACGGTATAATGAAAAACTGTTTTTT
V: TRBV2; J: TRBJ1-5; D: TRBD1; size: .; CDR3: CASSGQGVGNQPQHF; DNA: TGTGCCAGCAGCGGACAGGGGGTTGGCAATCAGCCCCAGCATTTT
V: TRBV3-1/TRBV3-2; J: TRBJ2-4; D: TRBD2; size: .; CDR3: CASSPLAGGPENIQYF; DNA: TGTGCCAGCAGCCCCTTAGCGGGGGGGCCGGAAAACATTCAGTACTTC
V: TRBV18; J: TRBJ1-4; D: .; size: .; CDR3: CASSLSTDFNEKLFF; DNA: TGTGCCAGCTCATTGTCCACAGACTTTAATGAAAAACTGTTTTTT